The 7 T cell receptor beta chains presented below share a single source sample, sequenced in a study of lymphopenia after photon versus proton radiotherapy. Produced via immunoSEQ multiplex PCR; TCRdb's table is partial and in-frame only. The repertoire consists of tens of thousands of clones, with roughly 84% occurring once and the leading ten covering about 1.9%. This material consisted of peripheral blood, taken from a patient treated with proton-based radiotherapy. Receptors were obtained from a man aged 60 to 75 with pancreatic cancer.

The rearrangement joins TRBV7-9 to TRBJ1-2; TRBD1 agrees at 8 bases. CDR1 is SEHNR and CDR2 is FQNEAQ in the germline V gene (reference sequence). J lost 4 bases, V lost 5 bases, and 12 bases had no gene match. The CDR3 is 16 amino acids. Here the CDR3 reads CASSLIRTGPGYGYTF. As DNA, the CDR3 is TGTGCCAGCAGCCTGATTAGGACAGGGCCGGGCTATGGCTACACCTTC.

V and J are TRBV5-1 and TRBJ2-5, with no clear D. With 5 bases removed from V and 5 bases from J, the gap between germline ends came to 10 bases. The germline V gene has CDR1 SGHRS and CDR2 YFSETQ. The CDR3 is made up of 12 amino acids. The CDR3 spells CASSSGWETQYF. The DNA of the CDR3 is TGCGCCAGCAGTTCGGGCTGGGAGACCCAGTACTTC.

The V and J genes are TRBV6-6 and TRBJ2-7; D possibly matches TRBD1 or TRBD2 (5 bases each). This CDR3 spans 11 amino acids. Trimming cost V 4 bases and J 5 bases, with 6 bases left between them. The germline V gene encodes CDR1 MNHNY and CDR2 SVGAGI (reference sequence). CDR3 sequence reads: CASSWDDEQYF. Here the CDR3 DNA reads TGTGCCAGCAGTTGGGACGACGAGCAGTACTTC.

V gene TRBV14 combines with J gene TRBJ2-5; D ambiguous. CDR1 is SGHDN, CDR2 FVKESK, per germline. Trimming removed 0 bases from V and 7 bases from J, with 12 bases in between. This CDR3 contains 14 residues. Here the CDR3 reads CASSQEVLMGTQYF. CDR3 DNA: TGTGCCAGCAGCCAAGAAGTTCTGATGGGGACCCAGTACTTC.

This chain joins TRBV7-9 and TRBJ1-4; D call uncertain. With 5 bases removed from V and 0 bases from J, the gap between germline ends came to 10 bases. The CDR3 sequence is 15 residues long. The V gene's germline CDR1 is SEHNR and CDR2 FQNEAQ (reference sequence). CDR3 sequence (DNA): TGTGCCAGCAGCGCCTACAGATCAACTAATGAAAAACTGTTTTTT. It translates to CASSAYRSTNEKLFF.

CDR3 bases: TGTGCCATCAAGTCGGGACTATTAGAGACCCAGTACTTC. Its translation is CAIKSGLLETQYF. V and J are TRBV21-1 and TRBJ2-5; TRBD2 reflects the table's D call only, with no check against the DNA. TRBV21-1 represents a pseudogene. The CDR3 runs 13 residues.

The V call is TRBV27, the J call TRBJ1-5; 7 nucleotides agree with TRBD1. The germline gives CDR1 MNHEY, CDR2 SMNVEV (reference sequence). Trimming cost V 9 bases and J 7 bases; bases outside gene matches: 6. This CDR3 has 12 residues. The CDR3 reads CASSSGGQPQHF. The CDR3 DNA sequence: TGTGCCAGTTCCTCAGGGGGACAGCCCCAGCATTTT.